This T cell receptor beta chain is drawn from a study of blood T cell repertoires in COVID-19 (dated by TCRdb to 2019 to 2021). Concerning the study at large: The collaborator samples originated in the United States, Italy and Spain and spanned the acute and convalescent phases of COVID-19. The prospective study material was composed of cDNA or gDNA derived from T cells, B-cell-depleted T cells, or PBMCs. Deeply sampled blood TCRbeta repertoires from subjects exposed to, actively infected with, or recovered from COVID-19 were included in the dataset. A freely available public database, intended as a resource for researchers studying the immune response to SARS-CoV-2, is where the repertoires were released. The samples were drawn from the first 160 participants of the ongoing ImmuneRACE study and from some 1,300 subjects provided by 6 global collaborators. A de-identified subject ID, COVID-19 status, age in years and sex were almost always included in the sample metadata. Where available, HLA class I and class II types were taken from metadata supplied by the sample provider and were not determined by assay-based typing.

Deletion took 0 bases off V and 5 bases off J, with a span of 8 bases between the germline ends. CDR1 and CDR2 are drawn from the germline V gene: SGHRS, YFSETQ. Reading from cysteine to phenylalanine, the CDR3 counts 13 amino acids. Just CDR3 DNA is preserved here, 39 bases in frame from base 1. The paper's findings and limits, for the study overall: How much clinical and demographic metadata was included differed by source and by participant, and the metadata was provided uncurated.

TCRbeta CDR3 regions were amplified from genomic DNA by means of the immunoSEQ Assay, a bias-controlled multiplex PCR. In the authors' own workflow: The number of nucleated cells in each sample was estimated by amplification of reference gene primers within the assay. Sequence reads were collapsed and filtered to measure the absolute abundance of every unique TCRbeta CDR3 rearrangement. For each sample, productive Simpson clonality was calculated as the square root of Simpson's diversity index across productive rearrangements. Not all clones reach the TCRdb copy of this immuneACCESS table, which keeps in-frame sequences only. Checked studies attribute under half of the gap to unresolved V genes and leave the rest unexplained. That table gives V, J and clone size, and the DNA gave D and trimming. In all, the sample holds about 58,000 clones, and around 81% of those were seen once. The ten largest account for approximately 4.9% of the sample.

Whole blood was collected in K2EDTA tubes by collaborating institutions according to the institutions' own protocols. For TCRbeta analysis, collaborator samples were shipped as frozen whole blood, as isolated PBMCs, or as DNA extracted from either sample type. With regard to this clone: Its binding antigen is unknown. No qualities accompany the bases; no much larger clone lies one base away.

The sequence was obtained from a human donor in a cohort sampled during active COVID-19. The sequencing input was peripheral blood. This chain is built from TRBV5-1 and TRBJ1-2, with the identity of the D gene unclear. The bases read TGCGCCAGCAGCTTGGTCACAGATTATGGCTACACCTTC. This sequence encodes CASSLVTDYGYTF.